The 26 T cell receptor beta chains in this list originate from one sample, sequenced in a study of blood T cell repertoires in COVID-19. TCRdb keeps only in-frame clones here, not all; method: immunoSEQ multiplex PCR. The table includes a few hundred thousand clones, more than 75% detected once. Sequenced material: PBMCs or T cells enriched from blood (not recorded which). These receptors all stem from a man aged 30-40 years who had recovered from COVID-19.

The CDR3 loop reads CASSFDRDGYTF. CDR3 DNA sequence: TGTGCCAGCAGCTTTGACAGGGACGGCTACACCTTC. The chain uses TRBV5-6 and TRBJ1-2; 7 nucleotides agree with TRBD1. J lost 8 bases, V lost 2 bases, and 3 bases had no gene match. Germline CDR1 is SGHDT and CDR2 is YYEEEE. CDR3 length equals 12 residues.

The sample holds one count of this clone. CDR3 sequence reads: CASSRDRGDEAFF. DNA of the CDR3: TGTGCCAGTAGTAGGGACAGGGGGGATGAAGCTTTCTTT. The V call is TRBV19, the J call TRBJ1-1; the match to TRBD1 covers 11 bases. This CDR3 has 13 residues. V gave up 4 bases and J gave up 7 bases; unmatched junction bases: 2. Germline V lookup: CDR1 LNHDA, CDR2 SQIVND (reference sequence). The full variable domain, completed using reference TRBV19 and TRBJ1-1, is DGGITQSPKYLFRKEGQNVTLSCEQNLNHDAMYWYRQDPGQGLRLIYYSQIVNDFQKGDIAEGYSVSREKKESFPLTVTSAQKNPTAFYLCASSRDRGDEAFFGQGTRLTVV.

The J gene is TRBJ2-1, the V gene TRBV7-9; 8 nucleotides agree with TRBD2. From germline, CDR1 is SEHNR and CDR2 FQNEAQ (reference sequence). This CDR3 has 16 residues. Trimming took 4 bases from V and 3 from J; bases not matched to a gene: 8. The CDR3: CASSSERGFFYNEQFF. The CDR3 DNA sequence: TGTGCCAGCAGCTCTGAGCGGGGGTTCTTCTACAATGAGCAGTTCTTC.

V is TRBV7-9 and J is TRBJ2-5, with a weak D call TRBD2 (6 bases). Germline V gene sequence: CDR1 SEHNR, CDR2 FQNEAQ (reference sequence). This CDR3 spans 15 amino acids. V was pared by 3 bases and J by 4 bases, with 15 bases between. CDR3 nucleotides: TGTGCCAGCAGCTTGCTTGGCGGGGTGCGAGAGACCCAGTACTTC. Its protein product is CASSLLGGVRETQYF.

The rearrangement links TRBV30 to TRBJ1-4, with D unresolved. V shed 2 bases and J shed 8 bases, with 15 bases lying between them. Germline V gene lookup returns CDR1 GTSNPN and CDR2 SVGIG (reference sequence). This CDR3 is built from 14 residues. CDR3 in amino acids: CAWSPGSWLEKLFF. For the CDR3, the DNA is TGTGCCTGGAGTCCAGGTTCCTGGCTAGAAAAACTGTTTTTT.

The chain combines TRBV5-1 with TRBJ2-1, with 9 bases that match TRBD1. The CDR3 covers 13 residues. The V gene's germline CDR1 is SGHRS and CDR2 YFSETQ. Trimming at V came to 4 bases and at J to 10 bases, leaving 6 bases not matched to a gene. The CDR3 DNA is TGCGCCAGCAGCAAGGGGACAGGGCGCGAGCAGTTCTTC. This codes for CASSKGTGREQFF.

The V gene is TRBV30, the J gene TRBJ1-6; a possible D gene is TRBD1 (6 bases). The CDR3 sequence is 13 residues long. Trimming pared 5 bases from V and 9 bases from J, leaving 14 bases between. From germline, CDR1 is GTSNPN and CDR2 SVGIG (reference sequence). For the CDR3, the DNA is TGTGCCTGGGGGAGCGTCAGGGGTTCACCCCTCCACTTT. Its translation is CAWGSVRGSPLHF.

This chain connects TRBV18 to TRBJ1-2, with 7 bases lining up with TRBD1. The germline V gene encodes CDR1 KGHSH and CDR2 LQKENI. The CDR3 runs to 16 residues. V lost 2 bases and J lost 0; bases outside the gene matches: 6. The CDR3 DNA reads TGTGCCAGCTCACCAACTTTAGGGACAGCTAACTATGGCTACACCTTC. Amino acid sequence: CASSPTLGTANYGYTF.

The chain joins TRBV15 to TRBJ2-3, with D perhaps TRBD1 (5 bases). V gave up 1 base and J gave up 1 base, with 15 bases separating them. Germline lookup yields CDR1 LNHNV and CDR2 YYDKDF (reference sequence). The CDR3 has 17 amino acids. CDR3 coding DNA: TGTGCCACCAGCAGAGTGGTAGGGGCCGCCCGCACAGATACGCAGTATTTT. Protein sequence: CATSRVVGAARTDTQYF. Combining the CDR3 with reference TRBV15 and TRBJ2-3 gives the whole variable domain DAMVIQNPRYQVTQFGKPVTLSCSQTLNHNVMYWYQQKSSQAPKLLFHYYDKDFNNEADTPDNFQSRRPNTSFCFLDIRSPGLGDTAMYLCATSRVVGAARTDTQYFGPGTRLTVL.

The chain recombines TRBV4-1 with TRBJ1-5, with 7 bases identical to TRBD1. J lost 2 bases, V lost 6 bases, and 4 bases had no gene match. The CDR3 loop spans 14 amino acids. Germline loops: CDR1 MGHRA, CDR2 YSYEKL. CDR3 sequence (DNA): TGCGCCAGCAGTACCGGACAGGGCAATCAGCCCCAGCATTTT. Amino acid sequence: CASSTGQGNQPQHF.

The gene calls are TRBV9 and TRBJ1-1; 9 bases are shared with TRBD1. The V gene's germline CDR1 is SGDLS and CDR2 YYNGEE. The CDR3 has 15 amino acids. Trimming took 4 bases from V and 4 from J; bases not matched to a gene: 8. This CDR3 is CASSKGTGSGTEAFF. The CDR3 bases are TGTGCCAGCAGCAAAGGGACAGGGTCGGGCACTGAAGCTTTCTTT.

This chain joins TRBV12-3 or TRBV12-4 and TRBJ1-4; D gene ambiguous. The CDR3 is made up of 11 amino acids. With 3 bases removed from V and 8 bases from J, the gap between germline ends came to 4 bases. CDR3 in DNA: TGTGCCAGCAGTTTTGGCGAAAAACTGTTTTTT. This encodes CASSFGEKLFF.

The chain is built from TRBV7-9 and TRBJ2-5, with a possible D match to TRBD2 (5 bases). V shed 2 bases and J shed 5 bases, with 15 bases lying between them. CDR3 length: 15 residues. Germline V gene lookup returns CDR1 SEHNR and CDR2 FQNEAQ (reference sequence). CDR3 amino acids: CASSLRPLGVETQYF. As DNA, the CDR3 is TGTGCCAGCAGCTTACGGCCACTAGGAGTCGAGACCCAGTACTTC.

The gene calls are TRBV2 and TRBJ2-1, with 11 positions matching TRBD2. The germline V gene encodes CDR1 SNHLY and CDR2 FYNNEI. This CDR3 is built from 17 residues. The V and J ends lost 6 bases and 6 bases, in that order; junction bases with no gene match: 13. CDR3 nucleotides: TGTGCCAGCAGAATTGGAGGGCGACTAGCGGGGTCCAATGAGCAGTTCTTC. Translated, it gives CASRIGGRLAGSNEQFF.

The rearrangement links TRBV6-5 to TRBJ1-5; D is ambiguous. Trimming stripped 7 bases from V and 0 bases from J, with 10 bases between. CDR1 and CDR2 (germline): MNHEY, SVGAGI. CDR3 length: 14 residues. CDR3 sequence: CASTERNSNQPQHF. DNA of the CDR3: TGTGCCAGCACCGAGCGGAATAGCAATCAGCCCCAGCATTTT.

The chain employs TRBV6-5 and TRBJ2-3, with a weak D call TRBD2 (5 bases). Trimming pared 2 bases from V and 6 bases from J, leaving 9 bases between. Germline assignment: CDR1 MNHEY and CDR2 SVGAGI. The CDR3 has 13 residues. The CDR3: CASSYRWEDTQYF. In nucleotides, the CDR3 is TGTGCCAGCAGTTACAGGTGGGAGGATACGCAGTATTTT.

The rearrangement joins TRBV25-1 to TRBJ2-3, with 10 bases aligning to TRBD1. With V trimmed by 6 bases and J by 0 bases, 12 bases remained unmatched. CDR1 and CDR2 (germline): MGHDK, SYGVNS. The CDR3 is 18 amino acids. The CDR3 nucleotides are TGTGCCAGCAGAGACAGGGGGCGGGTTTCTTCTAGCACAGATACGCAGTATTTT. Protein: CASRDRGRVSSSTDTQYF.

This chain uses TRBV9 with TRBJ1-6, with 11 bases identical to TRBD1. The CDR3 covers 16 residues. Germline lookup yields CDR1 SGDLS and CDR2 YYNGEE. V shed 4 bases, J shed 9 bases, and the junction held 9 bases outside the gene matches. The CDR3 DNA is TGTGCCAGCAGCCGGTCGGGGACAGGGGGTTTTTCACCCCTCCACTTT. Protein sequence: CASSRSGTGGFSPLHF.

The CDR3 reads CASSFGGETQYF. In DNA form, the CDR3 reads TGTGCCAGCAGTTTCGGGGGGGAGACCCAGTACTTC. J is TRBJ2-5 and V is TRBV6-5; the match to TRBD2 covers 7 bases. The V and J ends lost 4 bases and 5 bases, in that order; junction bases with no gene match: 1. CDR1 and CDR2 (germline): MNHEY, SVGAGI. This CDR3 spans 12 amino acids.

This chain joins TRBV6-5 and TRBJ1-1; TRBD1 matches at 8 bases. This CDR3 comprises 13 residues. V lost 4 bases, J lost 7 bases, and 5 bases stayed unmatched. Germline CDR1 reads MNHEY; CDR2 reads SVGAGI. CDR3 sequence: CASSSGTGHEAFF. In nucleotides, the CDR3 is TGTGCCAGCAGTTCAGGGACAGGCCATGAAGCTTTCTTT.

The chain joins TRBV5-5 to TRBJ2-3, with D possibly TRBD2 on 6 matching bases. The germline V gene has CDR1 SGHKS and CDR2 YYEKEE (reference sequence). The CDR3 runs to 17 residues. With 2 bases removed from V and 1 base from J, the gap between germline ends came to 17 bases. CDR3 in amino acids: CASSLSPGETGTDTQYF. In nucleotides, the CDR3 is TGTGCCAGCAGCTTATCCCCGGGGGAGACCGGCACAGATACGCAGTATTTT.

This clone appeared a few times. The rearrangement uses TRBV10-2 and TRBJ1-3; TRBD1 might be the D (5 bases). This CDR3 comprises 15 residues. Trimming removed 0 bases from V and 2 bases from J, with 8 bases in between. Per the germline V gene, CDR1 is WSHSY and CDR2 is SAAADI. The CDR3 coding sequence is TGCGCCAGCAGTGAGTCGGCAGGGACTGGAAACACCATATATTTT. It yields the protein CASSESAGTGNTIYF.

The chain carries TRBV27 and TRBJ1-5, with a tentative D call TRBD1 (5 bases). CDR1 and CDR2 (germline): MNHEY, SMNVEV (reference sequence). The CDR3 is 14 amino acids. Deletions cut 1 base from V and 7 bases from J, with 11 bases between. The CDR3, as DNA: TGTGCCAGCAGTTTATATTCCCCAGGGCAGCCCCAGCATTTT. It specifies CASSLYSPGQPQHF.

The rearrangement links TRBV30 to TRBJ1-5; no clear D gene. The CDR3 extends over 14 amino acids. Trimming took off 1 base at V and 5 bases at J, with 12 bases between the two ends. Germline V gene lookup returns CDR1 GTSNPN and CDR2 SVGIG (reference sequence). CDR3 sequence: CAWSALTVDQPQHF. Here the CDR3 DNA reads TGTGCCTGGAGTGCTCTTACAGTGGATCAGCCCCAGCATTTT.

The chain carries TRBV19 and TRBJ2-5; unclear D gene. The CDR3 runs to 16 residues. The germline CDR1 and CDR2 sequences are LNHDA and SQIVND (reference sequence). V was clipped by 5 bases and J by 2 bases, with 18 bases between them. The CDR3 sequence is CASSFSLTLHQETQYF. The CDR3 DNA reads as TGTGCCAGTAGTTTTAGCCTCACTTTGCATCAAGAGACCCAGTACTTC.

The genes are TRBV9 and TRBJ2-3; 7 bases agree with TRBD1. Trimming cost V 4 bases and J 4 bases; bases outside gene matches: 9. The CDR3 covers 15 residues. Germline V CDR1 and CDR2: SGDLS, YYNGEE. As DNA, the CDR3 is TGTGCCAGCAGCCAACGTGGGACAGTCCCAGATACGCAGTATTTT. Its translation: CASSQRGTVPDTQYF.